Listed here are 31 T cell receptor beta chains from one sample, sequenced in a study of response to subunit inactivated influenza vaccine. TCRdb called the RT-PCR reads again in MiXCR, with one record for every CDR3 protein. This table holds about 650,000 distinct CDR3 sequences, around a sixth found once. Sequencing was performed on PBMCs from blood, taken about 12 days after vaccination. Receptors were obtained from a man aged 45-65 years who received an inactivated influenza vaccine.

The V and J genes are TRBV4-2 and TRBJ2-3; perhaps TRBD1 as D (5 bases). V lost 0 bases and J lost 10, with 14 bases in between. The CDR3 has 14 residues. The germline CDR1 and CDR2 sequences are LGHNA and YNFKEQ. CDR3 bases: TGTGCCAGCAGCCAAGATTCAAGGGGCCCATCGCAGTATTTT. It encodes CASSQDSRGPSQYF.

V gene TRBV4-3 combines with J gene TRBJ2-1; D not resolved. Germline CDR1 LGHNA, CDR2 YSLEER. The ends were cut back, 0 bases at V and 13 bases at J, with 13 bases in the middle. This CDR3 comprises 13 residues. The CDR3 DNA reads TGCGCCAGCAGCCAAGACAGGCCAGGAAGACAGTTCTTC. Translating it yields CASSQDRPGRQFF.

This clonotype appeared a single time. The J gene is TRBJ2-6, the V gene TRBV6-5; weak D call: TRBD1 (6 bases). V lost 4 bases and J lost 3, with 7 bases in between. This CDR3 comprises 14 residues. Per the germline V gene, CDR1 is MNHEY and CDR2 is SVGAGI. As DNA, the CDR3 is TGTGCCAGCAGTTCAGGGGTTGGGGCCAACGTCCTGACTTTC. It encodes CASSSGVGANVLTF.

The V and J genes are TRBV3-1 and TRBJ2-2; TRBD2 aligns across 10 bases. CDR3 length equals 16 residues. Germline trimming cut 3 bases from V and 3 bases from J; bases unmatched to any gene: 4. CDR1 and CDR2 from the germline V gene are LGHDT and YNNKEL (reference sequence). CDR3 nucleotides: TGTGCCAGCAGCCAGGCTAGCGGGAGTTACACCGGGGAGCTGTTTTTT. Translation gives CASSQASGSYTGELFF.

The chain has TRBV10-1 and TRBJ2-1; D is unclear. Trimming took 3 bases from V and 2 from J, leaving 17 bases between them. The CDR3 length is 17 residues. Germline CDR1 reads WNHNN; CDR2 reads SYGVQD (reference sequence). The chain's CDR3 is CASSEIGGLLTYNEQFF. The CDR3 nucleotides are TGCGCCAGCAGTGAAATAGGTGGTCTACTAACCTACAATGAGCAGTTCTTC.

This clonotype was counted ten times or more. The chain recombines TRBV29-1 with TRBJ2-4, with 9 nucleotides matching TRBD2. The CDR3 has 13 residues. The germline CDR1 and CDR2 sequences are SQVTM and ANQGSEA. V lost 4 bases, J lost 8 bases, and 6 bases stayed unmatched. This CDR3 is CSVGPSGKDIQYF. Written as DNA, the CDR3 is TGCAGCGTTGGACCTAGCGGGAAGGACATTCAGTACTTC.

This chain joins TRBV12-3 or TRBV12-4 and TRBJ1-1; a possible D gene is TRBD1 (5 bases). Trimming pared 7 bases from V and 4 bases from J, leaving 13 bases between. The CDR3 covers 13 residues. The CDR3 sequence is CASTKGRGTEAFF. In DNA form, the CDR3 reads TGTGCCAGCACTAAGGGGCGCGGCACTGAAGCTTTCTTT.

The sample holds a few counts of this clonotype. CDR3 region: CASSGRSSYNEQFF. CDR3 sequence (DNA): TGTGCCAGCAGCGGGCGGAGCTCCTACAATGAGCAGTTCTTC. The chain joins TRBV9 to TRBJ2-1, with D unresolved. Germline CDR1 SGDLS, CDR2 YYNGEE. Trimming left V 3 bases short and J 0 bases short, with 7 bases between. The CDR3 covers 14 residues.

There are a few counts of this clonotype. J is TRBJ2-3 and V is TRBV18, with a possible D match to TRBD1 (6 bases). V lost 2 bases and J lost 3, with 12 bases in between. The CDR3 contains 15 residues. Germline loops: CDR1 KGHSH, CDR2 LQKENI. The CDR3 protein is CASSPEQGSTDTQYF. The CDR3 bases are TGTGCCAGCTCACCAGAACAGGGCTCTACAGATACGCAGTATTTT.

Only a few counts were recorded for this clonotype. This chain uses TRBV20-1 with TRBJ1-1; 7 bases fit TRBD1. CDR1 DFQATT and CDR2 SNEGSKA come from the germline V gene (reference sequence). This CDR3 contains 13 residues. The junction had 7 bases not matched to a gene; V was cut back by 7 bases and J by 2 bases. This CDR3 reads CSVTGQLNTEAFF. CDR3 DNA: TGCAGTGTTACGGGACAGCTTAACACTGAAGCTTTCTTT.

This chain uses TRBV20-1 with TRBJ1-2; D is unclear. CDR3 length: 12 residues. The V gene's germline CDR1 is DFQATT and CDR2 SNEGSKA (reference sequence). The V gene lost 1 base and the J gene lost 6 bases, with 9 bases spanning the gap. The CDR3 sequence: CSARVGEDGYTF. The CDR3 DNA sequence: TGCAGTGCTAGAGTGGGAGAGGATGGCTACACCTTC.

This clonotype was counted a few times. The CDR3 DNA is TGCGCCAGCAGCTTGGCCGGCCTAGCGGGGGCCCCCTACAATGAGCAGTTCTTC. Its protein product is CASSLAGLAGAPYNEQFF. The chain joins TRBV5-1 to TRBJ2-1, with 10 bases identical to TRBD2. V shed 0 bases, J shed 2 bases, and the junction held 8 bases outside the gene matches. The CDR3 consists of 18 residues. Germline-derived CDR1 and CDR2 are SGHRS and YFSETQ.

This clonotype showed up just a few times. The J gene is TRBJ2-7, the V gene TRBV3-1, with D unclear. V was clipped by 4 bases and J by 0 bases, with 13 bases between them. This CDR3 has 15 amino acids. Germline lookup yields CDR1 LGHDT and CDR2 YNNKEL (reference sequence). CDR3 bases: TGTGCCAGCAGCCCCACCGTGGGTGGCTCCTACGAGCAGTACTTC. This sequence encodes CASSPTVGGSYEQYF.

This clonotype was recorded a few times. V gene TRBV7-9 combines with J gene TRBJ2-7; 9 positions match TRBD1. The J segment lost 5 bases and the V segment lost 5 bases, leaving 7 bases of the junction unmatched. CDR1 and CDR2 (germline): SEHNR, FQNEAQ (reference sequence). The CDR3 runs to 14 residues. CDR3 region: CASSTDRGYDEQYF. CDR3 in DNA: TGTGCCAGCAGCACAGACAGGGGGTACGACGAGCAGTACTTC.

A few counts support this clonotype. The rearrangement links TRBV29-1 to TRBJ2-7; 7 nucleotides agree with TRBD1. The CDR3 has 13 residues. V was clipped by 7 bases and J by 3 bases; unmatched bases: 9. Germline V gene lookup returns CDR1 SQVTM and CDR2 ANQGSEA. CDR3: CSASSGTDYEQYF. The CDR3 bases are TGCAGCGCTTCCTCCGGGACAGACTACGAGCAGTACTTC.

The chain couples TRBV14 to TRBJ1-6; D is unclear. In germline, CDR1 is SGHDN, CDR2 FVKESK. The CDR3 contains 13 residues. The V end was cut by 3 bases, the J end by 7 bases, with 7 bases between. The CDR3 region has the DNA TGTGCCAGCAGCCACACACCCAATTCACCCCTCCACTTT. It is translated as CASSHTPNSPLHF.

This clonotype has ten or more counts. The rearrangement uses TRBV7-9 and TRBJ2-1, with 8 bases aligning to TRBD2. After removal of 2 bases from V and 4 bases from J, the junction contained 4 bases not matched to a gene. CDR3 length: 15 residues. The V gene's germline CDR1 is SEHNR and CDR2 FQNEAQ (reference sequence). CDR3: CASSLSGGTYNEQFF. The DNA of the CDR3 is TGTGCCAGCAGCTTAAGCGGGGGCACTTACAATGAGCAGTTCTTC.

The rearrangement uses TRBV4-3 and TRBJ1-5, with D uncertain. Germline CDR1 reads LGHNA; CDR2 reads YSLEER. The CDR3 runs to 12 residues. With 0 bases removed from V and 5 bases from J, the gap between germline ends came to 2 bases. The CDR3 DNA is TGCGCCAGCAGCCAAGATTATCAGCCCCAGCATTTT. Protein sequence: CASSQDYQPQHF.

This rearrangement joins TRBV5-1 to TRBJ2-7, with 9 positions matching TRBD1. V was clipped by 1 base and J by 4 bases; unmatched bases: 6. This CDR3 has 15 amino acids. Germline V gene sequence: CDR1 SGHRS, CDR2 YFSETQ. CDR3 coding DNA: TGCGCCAGCAGCTTGATGGACAGGGGAGCGTACGAGCAGTACTTC. As protein: CASSLMDRGAYEQYF.

The chain uses TRBV28 and TRBJ2-3; 9 nucleotides align to TRBD2. Germline lookup yields CDR1 MDHEN and CDR2 SYDVKM. The CDR3 spans 16 residues. The ends lost 5 bases at V and 2 bases at J; junction bases unmatched: 8. CDR3 nucleotides: TGTGCCAGCAGTACGAATCTAGCGGGATACACAGATACGCAGTATTTT. Translation gives CASSTNLAGYTDTQYF.

This clonotype was picked up a small number of times. V and J are TRBV29-1 and TRBJ1-2, with D perhaps TRBD1 (5 bases). Per germline, CDR1 SQVTM and CDR2 ANQGSEA. Trimming removed 7 bases at V and 0 bases at J, with 12 bases between. The CDR3 consists of 13 residues. CDR3 in amino acids: CSATLGANYGYTF. Here the CDR3 DNA reads TGCAGCGCGACGCTAGGGGCTAACTATGGCTACACCTTC.

V usage is TRBV20-1 and J usage is TRBJ2-7; 10 bases agree with TRBD2. Losses at the gene ends were 6 bases for V and 5 bases for J; bases not matched to a gene: 13. Germline V gene lookup returns CDR1 DFQATT and CDR2 SNEGSKA (reference sequence). The CDR3 runs 15 residues. CDR3 loop: CSARGVVAGGNEQYF. CDR3 nucleotides: TGCAGTGCCCGAGGAGTGGTAGCGGGGGGCAACGAGCAGTACTTC.

The chain combines TRBV20-1 with TRBJ2-5; 10 bases map to TRBD2. The germline V gene has CDR1 DFQATT and CDR2 SNEGSKA (reference sequence). There are 15 residues in the CDR3. J was trimmed by 2 bases and V by 5 bases; bases with no gene match: 8. CDR3: CSAVLAGGVQETQYF. The CDR3 DNA is TGCAGTGCTGTTTTAGCGGGGGGTGTTCAAGAGACCCAGTACTTC.

The chain carries TRBV20-1 and TRBJ2-2; possibly TRBD1 for D (6 bases). CDR1 DFQATT and CDR2 SNEGSKA come from the germline V gene (reference sequence). CDR3 length: 16 residues. Between the trimmed V and J ends, which lost 0 bases and 1 base, there was a span of 12 bases. CDR3 loop: CSARDTTTGNTGELFF. Written as DNA, the CDR3 is TGCAGTGCTAGAGACACGACGACAGGGAACACCGGGGAGCTGTTTTTT.

This clonotype has at least ten counts. J is TRBJ2-7 and V is TRBV28, with D hard to call. The germline V gene has CDR1 MDHEN and CDR2 SYDVKM. Trimming left V 3 bases short and J 5 bases short, with 2 bases between. The CDR3 spans 10 residues. In nucleotides, the CDR3 is TGTGCCAGCAGTTTTAACGAGCAGTACTTC. It specifies CASSFNEQYF.

V and J are TRBV12-3 or TRBV12-4 and TRBJ2-2; 8 nucleotides agree with TRBD2. Trimming at V came to 4 bases and at J to 0 bases, leaving 10 bases not matched to a gene. This CDR3 has 18 amino acids. CDR3 loop: CASSSLSGGGPNTGELFF. The CDR3, as DNA: TGTGCCAGCAGTTCGTTATCCGGGGGGGGCCCGAACACCGGGGAGCTGTTTTTT.

This clonotype was seen ten or more times. This chain connects TRBV7-8 to TRBJ2-1, with 9 bases lining up with TRBD2. This CDR3 has 16 residues. The ends lost 0 bases at V and 10 bases at J; junction bases unmatched: 10. Germline V gene data show CDR1 as SGHVS and CDR2 as FQNEAQ. The CDR3 bases are TGTGCCAGCAGCTTAGCTAGCGGGGGCCTCTCTGGAGAGCAGTTCTTC. This gives the protein CASSLASGGLSGEQFF. Full variable domain (rest looked up from reference TRBV7-8 and TRBJ2-1): GAGVSQSPRYKVAKRGQDVALRCDPISGHVSLFWYQQALGQGPEFLTYFQNEAQLDKSGLPSDRFFAERPEGSVSTLKIQRTQQEDSAVYLCASSLASGGLSGEQFFGPGTRLTVL.

CDR3 residues: CASSSSGSVWNEQFF. The DNA of the CDR3 is TGTGCCAGCAGTTCTAGCGGGAGTGTATGGAATGAGCAGTTCTTC. The J gene is TRBJ2-1, the V gene TRBV7-2; 10 bases map to TRBD2. Germline V gives CDR1 SGHTA, CDR2 FQGNSA. The CDR3 sequence is 15 residues long. With 6 bases clipped from V and 7 bases from J, the junction kept 9 bases outside the gene matches.

V usage is TRBV6-5 and J usage is TRBJ2-3, with D possibly called TRBD1 or TRBD2 (5 bases each). The V end was cut by 2 bases, the J end by 4 bases, with 13 bases between. The CDR3 covers 15 residues. CDR1 is MNHEY and CDR2 is SVGAGI in the germline V gene. Written as DNA, the CDR3 is TGTGCCAGCAGTTACGGCACAGGAGGTGCAGATACGCAGTATTTT. The encoded protein is CASSYGTGGADTQYF.

This clonotype was detected many times. This chain connects TRBV5-1 to TRBJ2-7; D not certain. The CDR3 length is 15 residues. V gave up 6 bases and J gave up 7 bases, with 23 bases separating them. Germline CDR1 and CDR2: SGHRS and YFSETQ. The CDR3 sequence: CASKNSESSLGEQYF. The CDR3 DNA follows: TGCGCCAGCAAGAACAGCGAAAGTTCCTTGGGGGAGCAGTACTTC.

V gene TRBV28 combines with J gene TRBJ2-1; D is uncertain. There are 13 residues in the CDR3. CDR1 is MDHEN and CDR2 is SYDVKM in the germline V gene. V was shortened by 10 bases and J by 4 bases, with 14 bases between the two germline ends. DNA of the CDR3: TGTGCCAACTCAGCTGGGCCTTACAATGAGCAGTTCTTC. It is translated as CANSAGPYNEQFF.